Detailed here is one T cell receptor beta chain. This entry comes from a study of Ad26.COV2.S vaccination and SARS-CoV-2 variants. V shed 7 bases and J 6 bases; nucleotides not matched to a gene: 2. The CDR3 totals 12 residues. Germline CDR1 LGHDT, CDR2 YNNKEL (reference sequence). Assay used: immunoSEQ multiplex PCR; TCRdb lists only in-frame clones, some missing. Among a few hundred thousand clones listed, about four fifths were seen once. This sample's treatment: roughly 20 received Ad26.COV2.S at low or high dose, single or two shots; roughly 5 received placebo; per-sample allocation not given. It was on day 63 after the first vaccine or placebo injection that samples were taken.

The sequenced sample was peripheral blood, obtained in a trial of Ad26.COV2.S vaccine versus placebo. V usage is TRBV3-1 (or the pseudogene TRBV3-2) and J usage is TRBJ1-1, with 10 bases aligning to TRBD1. The sequence was collected from a person aged 18-60 years who received the Ad26.COV2.S COVID-19 vaccine or a placebo. The CDR3 here is CASKGTGAEAFF. In DNA form, the CDR3 reads TGTGCCAGCAAGGGGACAGGGGCTGAAGCTTTCTTT.